One sample yielded the 4 T cell receptor beta chains listed below, sequenced in a study of CD8+ T cells in alopecia areata. RNA extraction was followed by reverse transcription into cDNA, which acted as the sequencing template. Here immunoSEQ multiplex PCR was the method, and the copy in TCRdb shows in-frame clones only, minus some. The sample yields about 110,000 clones, 45% to 60% seen once. The sequenced material came from NKG2D-low CD8+ T cells sorted from blood. These receptors were taken from a human donor with alopecia areata.

DNA for the CDR3: TGTGCCAGCAGCGTAGAGGGGTGGAACACCGGGGAGCTGTTTTTT. Its translation is CASSVEGWNTGELFF. This chain connects TRBV9 to TRBJ2-2; D might be TRBD1 (5 bases). Trimming shortened V by 0 bases and J by 1 base, and 7 bases separated the two germline ends. Germline loops: CDR1 SGDLS, CDR2 YYNGEE. The CDR3 runs 15 residues. Drawing the rest from reference TRBV9 and TRBJ2-2, the complete variable domain is DSGVTQTPKHLITATGQRVTLRCSPRSGDLSVYWYQQSLDQGLQFLIQYYNGEERAKGNILERFSAQQFPDLHSELNLSSLELGDSALYFCASSVEGWNTGELFFGEGSRLTVL.

The rearrangement uses TRBV18 and TRBJ2-4; D not certain. V shed 0 bases and J shed 1 base, with 4 bases lying between them. Per the germline V gene, CDR1 is KGHSH and CDR2 is LQKENI. CDR3 length: 14 amino acids. CDR3 bases: TGTGCCAGCTCACCACCTGGGGCCAAAAACATTCAGTACTTC. As protein: CASSPPGAKNIQYF.

In DNA form, the CDR3 reads TGTGCCATCAGGGGGGGACAGGGAAACACTGAAGCTTTCTTT. Translation gives CAIRGGQGNTEAFF. V usage is TRBV10-3 and J usage is TRBJ1-1, with 9 nucleotides matching TRBD1. V shed 6 bases, J shed 2 bases, and the junction held 4 bases outside the gene matches. There are 14 residues in the CDR3. The germline V gene has CDR1 ENHRY and CDR2 SYGVKD.

The rearrangement uses TRBV27 and TRBJ1-2, with 8 positions matching TRBD1. The CDR3 is 14 amino acids. Unmatched junction bases numbered 6, after V lost 2 bases and J lost 7 bases. Per germline, CDR1 MNHEY and CDR2 SMNVEV (reference sequence). The CDR3 coding sequence is TGTGCCAGCAGTTTAAGTGCCAGGGGGCGTGGCTACACCTTC. This gives the protein CASSLSARGRGYTF.